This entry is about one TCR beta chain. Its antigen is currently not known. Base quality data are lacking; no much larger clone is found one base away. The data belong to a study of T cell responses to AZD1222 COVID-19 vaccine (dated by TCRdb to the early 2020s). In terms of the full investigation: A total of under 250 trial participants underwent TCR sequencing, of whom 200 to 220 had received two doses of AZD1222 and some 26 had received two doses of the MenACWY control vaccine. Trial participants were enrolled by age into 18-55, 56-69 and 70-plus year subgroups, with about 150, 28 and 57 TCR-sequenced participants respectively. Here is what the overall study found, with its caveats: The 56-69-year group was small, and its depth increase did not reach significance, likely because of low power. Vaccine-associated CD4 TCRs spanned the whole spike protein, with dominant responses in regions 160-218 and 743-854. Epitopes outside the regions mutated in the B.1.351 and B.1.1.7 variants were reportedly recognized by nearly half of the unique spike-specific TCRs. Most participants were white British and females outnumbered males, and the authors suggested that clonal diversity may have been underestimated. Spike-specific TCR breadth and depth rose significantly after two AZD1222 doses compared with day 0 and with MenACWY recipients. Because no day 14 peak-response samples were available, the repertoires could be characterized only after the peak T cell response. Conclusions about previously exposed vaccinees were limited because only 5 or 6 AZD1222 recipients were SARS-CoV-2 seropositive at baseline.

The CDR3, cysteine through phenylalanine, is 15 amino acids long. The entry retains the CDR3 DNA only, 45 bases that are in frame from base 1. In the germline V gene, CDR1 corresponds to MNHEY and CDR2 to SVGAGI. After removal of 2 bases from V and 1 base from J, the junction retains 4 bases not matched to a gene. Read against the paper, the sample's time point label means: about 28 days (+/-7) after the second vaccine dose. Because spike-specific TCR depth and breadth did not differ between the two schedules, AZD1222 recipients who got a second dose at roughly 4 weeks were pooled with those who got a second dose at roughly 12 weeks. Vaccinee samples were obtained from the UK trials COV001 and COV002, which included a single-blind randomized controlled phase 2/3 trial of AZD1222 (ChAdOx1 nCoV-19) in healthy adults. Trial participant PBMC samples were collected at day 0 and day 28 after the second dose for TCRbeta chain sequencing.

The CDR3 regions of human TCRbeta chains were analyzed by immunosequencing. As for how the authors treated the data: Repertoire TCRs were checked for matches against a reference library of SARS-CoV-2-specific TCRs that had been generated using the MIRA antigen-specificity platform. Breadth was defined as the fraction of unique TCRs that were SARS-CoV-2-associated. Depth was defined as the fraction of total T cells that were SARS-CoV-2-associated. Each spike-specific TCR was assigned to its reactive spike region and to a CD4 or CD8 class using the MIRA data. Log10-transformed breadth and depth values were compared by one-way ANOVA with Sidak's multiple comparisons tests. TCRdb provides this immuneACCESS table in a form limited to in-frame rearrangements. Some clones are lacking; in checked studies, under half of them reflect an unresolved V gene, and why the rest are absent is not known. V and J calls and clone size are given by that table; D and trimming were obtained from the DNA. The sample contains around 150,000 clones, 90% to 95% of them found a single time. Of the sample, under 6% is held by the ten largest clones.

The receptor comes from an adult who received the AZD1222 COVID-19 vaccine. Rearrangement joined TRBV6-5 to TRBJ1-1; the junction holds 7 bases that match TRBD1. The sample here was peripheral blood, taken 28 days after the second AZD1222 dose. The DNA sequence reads TGTGCCAGCAGTTACATCGCAGGGGGGAACACTGAAGCTTTCTTT. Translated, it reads CASSYIAGGNTEAFF.